This T cell receptor (beta chain) is from a study of T-cell reconstitution after alpha-beta-depleted transplantation in children (TCRdb year 2016). Background on the whole study: Using TCR repertoire profiling, the study followed T-cell immune reconstitution in a quantitative way in children after TCRalphabeta/CD19-depleted allogeneic hematopoietic cell transplantation.

This clonotype was recorded at least ten times. Its antigen target is currently unknown. Base qualities are missing; no much larger clone stands one base away. What the research found in general, with its limitations: The apparently early recovery of alphabetaT-cell counts about two months after transplant reportedly depended on only several hundred rapidly expanded clones that came from non-depleted graft cells. In some patients, the high TCRbeta diversity seen at day 60 was put down to recipient T cells and intrathymic progenitors that had survived conditioning. Over subsequent months, a decline in hyperexpanded clone frequencies was noted, and after one year, T-cell counts and TCRbeta diversity were mostly ascribed to newly produced T cells.

The treatment or condition label, read with the paper, signifies: allogeneic hematopoietic cell transplantation with graft depleted of TCRalphabeta T cells and CD19 B cells. TCRalphabeta/CD19-depleted allogeneic hematopoietic cell grafts were given to the transplant recipients, all of whom were children. From the cysteine through the phenylalanine, the CDR3 covers 14 amino acids. The sequence is cut down to CDR3 DNA, 42 bases in frame from base 1. The CDR1 and CDR2 encoded by the germline V gene are KGHDR and SFDVKD. Trimming takes 4 bases from V and 4 bases from J, and the germline ends sit 11 bases apart. Libraries were prepared through PCR. The sample was run on an Illumina HiSeq 2500. To normalize quantification of the TCRbeta repertoire, the TCR libraries were built with molecular barcoding that relied on unique molecular identifiers. TCRdb trimmed the raw reads at Q25, called clones with MiXCR and kept productive beta chains. Entries are consolidated by CDR3 protein sequence, retaining the most common genes and DNA. The sample table lists over 450,000 distinct CDR3 sequences, about 10% of them with a count of one. The leading ten clones occupy around 2% of the sample.

Here the sequenced sample was PBMCs, taken before TCRalphabeta/CD19-depleted stem cell transplant. Recombination connected TRBV24-1 to TRBJ2-3; no D gene is confidently identified. The source of this sequence is a child aged 2 to 10 with inherited bone marrow failure, due to receive a stem cell transplant. CDR3 region: CATSDGIGPDTQYF. The sequenced DNA: TGTGCCACCAGTGACGGAATAGGCCCAGATACGCAGTATTTT.